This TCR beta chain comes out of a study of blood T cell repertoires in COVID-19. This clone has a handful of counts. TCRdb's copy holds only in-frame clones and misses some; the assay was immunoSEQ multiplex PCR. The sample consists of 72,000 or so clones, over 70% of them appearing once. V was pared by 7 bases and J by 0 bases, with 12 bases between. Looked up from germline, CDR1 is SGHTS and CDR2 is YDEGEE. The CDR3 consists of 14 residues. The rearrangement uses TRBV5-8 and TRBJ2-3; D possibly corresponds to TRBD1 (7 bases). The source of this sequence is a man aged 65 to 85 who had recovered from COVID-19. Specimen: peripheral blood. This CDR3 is CASATGTSTDTQYF. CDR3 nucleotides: TGTGCCAGCGCGACAGGGACTAGCACAGATACGCAGTATTTT.